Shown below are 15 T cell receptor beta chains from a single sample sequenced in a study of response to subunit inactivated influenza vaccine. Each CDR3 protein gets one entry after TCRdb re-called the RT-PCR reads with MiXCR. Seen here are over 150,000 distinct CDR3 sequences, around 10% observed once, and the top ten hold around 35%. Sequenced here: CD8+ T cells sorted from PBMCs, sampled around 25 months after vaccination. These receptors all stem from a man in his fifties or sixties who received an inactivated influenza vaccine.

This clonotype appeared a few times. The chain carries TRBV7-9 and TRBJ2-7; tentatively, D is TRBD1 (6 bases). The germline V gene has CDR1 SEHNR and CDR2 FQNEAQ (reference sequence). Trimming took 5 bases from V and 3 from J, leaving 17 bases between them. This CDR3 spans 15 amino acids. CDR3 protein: CASSESPGQDYEQYF. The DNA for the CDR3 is TGTGCCAGCAGCGAAAGCCCGGGACAAGACTACGAGCAGTACTTC.

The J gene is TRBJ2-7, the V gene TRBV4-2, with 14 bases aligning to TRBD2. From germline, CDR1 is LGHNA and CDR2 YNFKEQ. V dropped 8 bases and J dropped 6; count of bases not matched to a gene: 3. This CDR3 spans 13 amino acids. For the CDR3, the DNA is TGTGCCAGCGGACTAGCGGGAGGTCGCGAGCAGTACTTC. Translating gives CASGLAGGREQYF.

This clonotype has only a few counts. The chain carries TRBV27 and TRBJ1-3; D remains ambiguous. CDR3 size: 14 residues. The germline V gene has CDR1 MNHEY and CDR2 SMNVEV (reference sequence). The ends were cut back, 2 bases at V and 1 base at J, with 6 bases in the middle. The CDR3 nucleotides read TGTGCCAGCAGTTTAGCCCTTTCTGGAAACACCATATATTTT. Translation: CASSLALSGNTIYF.

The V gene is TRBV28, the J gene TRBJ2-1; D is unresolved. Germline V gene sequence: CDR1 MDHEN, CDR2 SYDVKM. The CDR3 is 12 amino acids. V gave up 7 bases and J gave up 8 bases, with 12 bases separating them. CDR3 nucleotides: TGTGCCAGCACCGACCAACGCCATGAGCAGTTCTTC. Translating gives CASTDQRHEQFF.

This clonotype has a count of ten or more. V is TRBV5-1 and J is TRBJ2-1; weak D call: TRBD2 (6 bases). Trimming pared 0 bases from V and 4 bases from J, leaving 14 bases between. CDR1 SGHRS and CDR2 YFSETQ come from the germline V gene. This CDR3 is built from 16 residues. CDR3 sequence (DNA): TGCGCCAGCAGCTTGGACCCAAACGGGGGTTACAATGAGCAGTTCTTC. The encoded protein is CASSLDPNGGYNEQFF.

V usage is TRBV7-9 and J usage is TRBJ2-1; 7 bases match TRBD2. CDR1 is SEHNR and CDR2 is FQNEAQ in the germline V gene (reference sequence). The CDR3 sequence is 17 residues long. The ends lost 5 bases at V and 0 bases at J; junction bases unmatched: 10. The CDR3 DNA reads TGTGCCAGCAGCCCAACCCCGGGACTAATCTCCTACAATGAGCAGTTCTTC. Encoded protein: CASSPTPGLISYNEQFF.

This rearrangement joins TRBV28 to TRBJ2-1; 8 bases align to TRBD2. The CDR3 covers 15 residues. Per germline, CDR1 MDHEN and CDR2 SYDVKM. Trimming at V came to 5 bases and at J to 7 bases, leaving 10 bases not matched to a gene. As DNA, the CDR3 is TGTGCCAGCAGTACCCGGGGGGGCTGGTATAATGAGCAGTTCTTC. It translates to CASSTRGGWYNEQFF.

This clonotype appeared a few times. CDR3: CATSPRDSAYEQYF. CDR3 sequence (DNA): TGTGCCACCAGCCCCCGGGACTCAGCCTACGAGCAGTACTTC. This chain links TRBV15 with TRBJ2-7; TRBD2 is a possible D gene (6 bases). The CDR3 sequence is 14 residues long. The germline gives CDR1 LNHNV, CDR2 YYDKDF (reference sequence). V was clipped by 5 bases and J by 2 bases, with 13 bases between them.

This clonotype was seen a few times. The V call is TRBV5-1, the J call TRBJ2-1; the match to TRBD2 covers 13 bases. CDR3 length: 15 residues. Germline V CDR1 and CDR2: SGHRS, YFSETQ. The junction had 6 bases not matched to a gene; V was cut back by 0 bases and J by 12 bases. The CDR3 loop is CASSLELAGGPWQFF. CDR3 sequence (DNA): TGCGCCAGCAGCTTGGAACTAGCGGGGGGGCCGTGGCAGTTCTTC.

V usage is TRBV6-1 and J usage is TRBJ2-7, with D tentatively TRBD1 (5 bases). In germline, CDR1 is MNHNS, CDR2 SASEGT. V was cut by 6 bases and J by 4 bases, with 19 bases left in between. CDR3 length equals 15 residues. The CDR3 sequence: CASSPTLGVAYEQYF. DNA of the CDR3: TGTGCCAGCAGCCCGACGTTAGGGGTAGCTTACGAGCAGTACTTC.

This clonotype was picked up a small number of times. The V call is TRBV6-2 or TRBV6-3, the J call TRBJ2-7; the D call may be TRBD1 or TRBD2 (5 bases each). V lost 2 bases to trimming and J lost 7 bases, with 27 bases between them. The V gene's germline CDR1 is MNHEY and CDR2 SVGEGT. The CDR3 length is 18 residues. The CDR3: CASSYLGPTLGRTMEQYF. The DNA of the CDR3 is TGTGCCAGCAGTTACCTCGGTCCCACACTAGGGCGGACAATGGAGCAGTACTTC.

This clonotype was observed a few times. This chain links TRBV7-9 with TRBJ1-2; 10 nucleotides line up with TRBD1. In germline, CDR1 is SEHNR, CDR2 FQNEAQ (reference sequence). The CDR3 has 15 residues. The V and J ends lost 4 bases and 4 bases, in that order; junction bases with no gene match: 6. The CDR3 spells CASSSRTGGVYGYTF. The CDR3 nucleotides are TGTGCCAGCAGCTCCAGGACAGGGGGGGTCTATGGCTACACCTTC.

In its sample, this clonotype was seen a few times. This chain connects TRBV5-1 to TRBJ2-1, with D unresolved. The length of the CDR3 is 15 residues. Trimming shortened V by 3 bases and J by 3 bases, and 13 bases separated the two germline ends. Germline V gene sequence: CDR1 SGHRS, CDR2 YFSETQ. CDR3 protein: CASSSKSSIYNEQFF. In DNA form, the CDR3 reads TGCGCCAGCAGCTCAAAATCCAGTATCTACAATGAGCAGTTCTTC.

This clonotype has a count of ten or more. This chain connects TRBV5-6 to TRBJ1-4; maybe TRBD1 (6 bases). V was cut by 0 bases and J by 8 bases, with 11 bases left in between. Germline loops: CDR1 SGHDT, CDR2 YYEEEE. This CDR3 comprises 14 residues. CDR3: CASSLAGHLEKLFF. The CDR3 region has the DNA TGTGCCAGCAGCTTGGCGGGACACCTCGAAAAACTGTTTTTT.

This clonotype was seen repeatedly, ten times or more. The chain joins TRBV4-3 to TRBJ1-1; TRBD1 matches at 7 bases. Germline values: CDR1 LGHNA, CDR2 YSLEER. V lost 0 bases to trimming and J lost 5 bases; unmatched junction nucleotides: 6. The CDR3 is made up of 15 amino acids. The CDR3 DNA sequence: TGCGCCAGCAGCCAAGATTACAGGGGAAGTACTGAAGCTTTCTTT. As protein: CASSQDYRGSTEAFF.